This T cell receptor beta chain was identified during a study of beta chain features in type 1 diabetes. CDR3 length: 11 amino acids. The germline V gene encodes CDR1 GTSNPN and CDR2 SVGIG (reference sequence). Between the trimmed V and J ends, which lost 8 bases and 1 base, there was a span of 8 bases. TCRB transcripts that were expressed got sequenced, as all of the isolated RNA had been reverse transcribed. The assay was immunoSEQ multiplex PCR, and TCRdb's table has in-frame clones only and misses some. The sample has about 350,000 clones, around 19% seen once; the top ten hold approximately 0.046%.

The TCR sequence derives from a woman aged 18-30 years in good health. The gene calls are TRBV30 and TRBJ1-1; unclear D gene. The source material was naive CD4+ T cells from blood. CDR3 DNA sequence: TGTGCCAGACATACGAACACTGAAGCTTTCTTT. This encodes CARHTNTEAFF.